The present entry profiles one T cell receptor (beta chain) with its context. Original processing notes: Amplifying reference gene primers gave estimates of nucleated cell counts. Only in-frame clones appear in the TCRdb table, and some are missing; sequencing was by immunoSEQ multiplex PCR. V and J calls and clone size are as listed in that table; D and trimming were resolved from the DNA. The table has about 150,000 clones, approximately 86% seen once; the top ten hold roughly 4.5%. The data were obtained in a study of blood T cell repertoires in COVID-19. The CDR3 is made up of 15 amino acids. Germline V gene lookup returns CDR1 SGHDN and CDR2 FVKESK. V shed 0 bases and J shed 6 bases, with 14 bases lying between them.

The J gene is TRBJ1-2, the V gene TRBV14, with D perhaps TRBD1 (5 bases). Sequenced material: peripheral blood. This TCR was recovered from a woman between 55 and 75 years old with active or convalescent COVID-19. The DNA for the CDR3 is TGTGCCAGCAGCCAAGATGAGTATGGGGCAAATGGCTACACCTTC. It yields the protein CASSQDEYGANGYTF.